This T cell receptor beta chain was documented in a study of shared clonotypes between healthy human individuals (dated by TCRdb to about 2020). Regarding the research as a whole: Two women and a few men aged 18 to 49 years were included in the cohort. Between about 0.8 and 9 billion PBMCs per donor were obtained by leukapheresis. To increase sequencing depth and limit assay-specific biases, TCR repertoire library preparation and sequencing were carried out by different laboratories using diverse techniques. To estimate repertoire size and how much clonotypes are shared between individuals, the study performed deep sequencing of blood TCR repertoires from roughly five healthy adults.

Results and caveats for the whole study, not just this receptor: Because the study included a small number of donors, the genetic and exposure-history diversity represented was limited. Pairwise subsampling led to the expectation that sequencing depth would affect the degree of clonotype sharing among donors. Sampling was limited to blood, and TCR repertoires in tissue likely differ from TCR repertoires in blood.

To note about this clone: The target of this receptor is not known. One base away there is no much larger clone; base qualities are not given.

Healthy HIV-negative adults with no recently reported acute infections or vaccinations were included as donors. Every donor was a Caucasian adult residing in Nashville, Tennessee, USA. In the unsorted samples, roughly 90 million PBMCs were counted, and genomic DNA was extracted using the QIAamp DNA Blood Mini kit. Blood was collected by leukapheresis, and PBMCs were isolated by Ficoll-Histopaque density gradient centrifugation and then cryopreserved in liquid nitrogen vapor phase. The CDR3 contains 15 residues, cysteine and phenylalanine counted. Only the CDR3 region is kept as DNA, spanning 45 bases read in frame from base 1. Relative to germline, V is 4 bases shorter and J is 9 bases shorter, with 22 bases between their ends. CDR1 and CDR2 are read off the germline V gene (reference sequence) as GTSNPN and SVGIG. Using the deep immunoSEQ assay, multiplex PCR amplified TCR CDR3 regions from genomic DNA. Extracted genomic DNA from each cell subset was spread evenly across all wells of several immunoSEQ 96-well plates, with each plate serving as a replicate. For unsorted PBMC, around 330 ng genomic DNA, equal to tens of thousands of T cell genomes, was loaded into each replicate PCR. Ten immunoSEQ deep assay plates were used to sequence the unsorted PBMC genomic DNA. Purified libraries were measured with a Qubit 3.0 fluorometer, size-checked on a Bioanalyzer 2100, and measured again with the KAPA Library Quantification kit. Every immunoSEQ 96-well plate was sequenced on a dedicated single-read 150-cycle Illumina NextSeq 550 flow cell. The paper's processing steps were these. The immunoSEQ output contained only junctional sequences without quality scores, so filtering could not match that applied to full-length reads. Sequences were annotated with PyIR, a Python wrapper for IgBLAST v1.9, using IMGT germline references to assign V/J genes and CDR3. Reads were filtered out if the reads had weak V/J assignments (E-value above 1e-6), no CDR3, stop codons, out-of-frame junctions, or ambiguous translated residues. V3J clonotypes were defined as sequences sharing an identical inferred V gene, J gene, and CDR3 amino acid sequence. The percentage overlap between two repertoires was calculated by dividing the number of shared unique clonotypes by the size of the smaller repertoire. RTK rarefaction, the Chao1 estimator, and Recon v2.1 estimates of unobserved clonotypes were used to assess repertoire richness. TCRdb retrieved this table from immuneACCESS and kept in-frame rearrangements only. Not all clones are present; in checked studies, unresolved V genes account for under half, and no reason is known for the remainder. V, J and clone size are those of that table, while D and trimming were read from the DNA. Counted in this sample were roughly 500,000 clones; over 70% of them appeared once. The ten largest clonotypes hold roughly 13% of the sample.

What was sequenced was PBMCs. This clonotype was obtained from a woman in her thirties or forties in good health. Some clones in this sample may be carry-over from other donors' samples. Recombination joined TRBV30 with TRBJ2-1; too little of a D gene remains to name it. The DNA is TGTGCCTGGAATCCCTTCGCGGTTCTTAGTTCTGAGCAGTTCTTC. Translated, this gives CAWNPFAVLSSEQFF.